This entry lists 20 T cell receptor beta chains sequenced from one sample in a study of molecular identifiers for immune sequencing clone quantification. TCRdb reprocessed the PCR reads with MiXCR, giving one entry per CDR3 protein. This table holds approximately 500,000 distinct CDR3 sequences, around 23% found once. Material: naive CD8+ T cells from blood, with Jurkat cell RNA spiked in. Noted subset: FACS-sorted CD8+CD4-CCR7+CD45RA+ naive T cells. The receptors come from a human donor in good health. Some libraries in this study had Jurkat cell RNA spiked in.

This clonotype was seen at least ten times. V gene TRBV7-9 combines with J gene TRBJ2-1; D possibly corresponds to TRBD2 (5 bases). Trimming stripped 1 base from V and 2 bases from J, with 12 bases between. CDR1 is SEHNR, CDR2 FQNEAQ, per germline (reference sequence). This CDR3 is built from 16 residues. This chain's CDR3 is CASSLVQRPTYNEQFF. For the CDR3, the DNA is TGTGCCAGCAGCTTAGTCCAGCGGCCCACCTACAATGAGCAGTTCTTC.

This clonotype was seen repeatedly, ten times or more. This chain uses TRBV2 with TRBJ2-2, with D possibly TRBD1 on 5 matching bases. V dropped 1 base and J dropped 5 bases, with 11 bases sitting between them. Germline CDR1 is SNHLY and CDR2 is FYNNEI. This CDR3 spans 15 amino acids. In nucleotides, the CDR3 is TGTGCCAGCAGTGAAGAGGGGCCGTTGACCGGGGAGCTGTTTTTT. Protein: CASSEEGPLTGELFF.

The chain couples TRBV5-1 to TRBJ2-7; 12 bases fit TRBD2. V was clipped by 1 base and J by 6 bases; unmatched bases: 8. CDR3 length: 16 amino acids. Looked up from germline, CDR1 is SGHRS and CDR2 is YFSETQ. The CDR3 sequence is CASSLTRLAGAREQYF. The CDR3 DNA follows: TGCGCCAGCAGCTTGACTAGACTAGCGGGAGCTCGCGAGCAGTACTTC.

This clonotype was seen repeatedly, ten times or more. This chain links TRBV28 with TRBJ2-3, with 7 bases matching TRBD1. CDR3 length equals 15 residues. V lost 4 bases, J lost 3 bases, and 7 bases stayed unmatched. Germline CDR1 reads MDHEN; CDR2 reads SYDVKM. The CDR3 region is CASSSDRALTDTQYF. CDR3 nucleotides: TGTGCCAGCAGTTCCGACAGGGCCCTGACAGATACGCAGTATTTT.

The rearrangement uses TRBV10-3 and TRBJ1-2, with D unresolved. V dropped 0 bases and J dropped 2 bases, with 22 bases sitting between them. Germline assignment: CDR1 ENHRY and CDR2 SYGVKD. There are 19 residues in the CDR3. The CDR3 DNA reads TGTGCCATCAGTGAGTCGAAAGGAAAAACACGGAATGTAAACTATGGCTACACCTTC. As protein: CAISESKGKTRNVNYGYTF.

CDR3 DNA: TGTGCCAGCAGCATGGCTGAGGGTCAGCCCCAGCATTTT. Translation gives CASSMAEGQPQHF. The chain couples TRBV7-9 to TRBJ1-5; no definite D call. The CDR3 totals 13 residues. Trimming removed 5 bases at V and 6 bases at J, with 11 bases between. The germline CDR1 and CDR2 sequences are SEHNR and FQNEAQ (reference sequence).

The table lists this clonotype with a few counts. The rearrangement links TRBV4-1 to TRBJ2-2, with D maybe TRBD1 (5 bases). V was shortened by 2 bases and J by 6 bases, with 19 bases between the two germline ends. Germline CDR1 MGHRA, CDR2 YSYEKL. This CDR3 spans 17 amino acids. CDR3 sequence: CASSQNFPPQGSGELFF. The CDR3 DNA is TGCGCCAGCAGCCAAAATTTCCCCCCTCAGGGTTCCGGGGAGCTGTTTTTT.

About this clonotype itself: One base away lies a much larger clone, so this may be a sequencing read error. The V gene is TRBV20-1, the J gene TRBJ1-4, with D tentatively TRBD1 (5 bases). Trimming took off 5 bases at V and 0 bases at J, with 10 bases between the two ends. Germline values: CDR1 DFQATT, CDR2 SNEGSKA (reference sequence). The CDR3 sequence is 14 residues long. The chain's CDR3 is CSAEGSATNEKLFF. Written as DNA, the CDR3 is TGCAGTGCTGAGGGGTCAGCAACTAATGAAAAACTGTTTTTT.

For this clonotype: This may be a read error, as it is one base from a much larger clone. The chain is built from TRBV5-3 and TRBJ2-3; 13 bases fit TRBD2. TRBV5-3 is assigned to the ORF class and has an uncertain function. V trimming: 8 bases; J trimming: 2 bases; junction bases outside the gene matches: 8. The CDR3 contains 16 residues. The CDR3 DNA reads TGTGCCAGCGGCACTGGACTAGCGGGAGTCACAGATACGCAGTATTTT. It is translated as CASGTGLAGVTDTQYF.

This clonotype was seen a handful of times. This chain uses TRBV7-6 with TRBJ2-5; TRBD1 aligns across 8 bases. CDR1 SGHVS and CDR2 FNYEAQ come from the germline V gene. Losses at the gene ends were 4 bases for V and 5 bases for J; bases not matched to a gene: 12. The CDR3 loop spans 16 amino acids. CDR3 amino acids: CASSSYGWTGSETQYF. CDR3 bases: TGTGCCAGCAGCTCCTATGGCTGGACAGGGTCGGAGACCCAGTACTTC.

CDR3 in amino acids: CASSSGLNVYEQYF. The CDR3 nucleotides read TGTGCCAGCAGCTCAGGGCTGAACGTCTACGAGCAGTACTTC. The chain has TRBV12-3 or TRBV12-4 and TRBJ2-7; D perhaps matches TRBD1 (5 bases). V was pared by 6 bases and J by 3 bases, with 15 bases between. This CDR3 is 14 amino acids long.

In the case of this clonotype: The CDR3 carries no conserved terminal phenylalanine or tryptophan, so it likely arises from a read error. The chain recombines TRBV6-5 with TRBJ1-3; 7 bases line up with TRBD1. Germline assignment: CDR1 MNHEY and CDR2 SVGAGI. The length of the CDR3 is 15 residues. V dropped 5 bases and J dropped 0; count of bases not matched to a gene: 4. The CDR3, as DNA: TGTGCCAGCAGTCCGACAGGGATCTCTGGAAACACCATATATCTT. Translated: CASSPTGISGNTIYL.

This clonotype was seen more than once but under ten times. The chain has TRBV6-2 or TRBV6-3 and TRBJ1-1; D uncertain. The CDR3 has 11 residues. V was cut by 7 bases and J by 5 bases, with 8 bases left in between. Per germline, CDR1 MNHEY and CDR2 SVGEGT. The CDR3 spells CASTVRTEAFF. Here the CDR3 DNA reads TGTGCCAGCACGGTAAGAACTGAAGCTTTCTTT.

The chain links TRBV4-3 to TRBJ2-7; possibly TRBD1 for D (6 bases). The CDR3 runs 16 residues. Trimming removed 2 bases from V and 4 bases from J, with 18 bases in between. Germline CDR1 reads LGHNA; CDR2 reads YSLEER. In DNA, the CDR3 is TGCGCCAGCAGCCAATCCTCTCCCAGGGGTGGGTACGAGCAGTACTTC. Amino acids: CASSQSSPRGGYEQYF.

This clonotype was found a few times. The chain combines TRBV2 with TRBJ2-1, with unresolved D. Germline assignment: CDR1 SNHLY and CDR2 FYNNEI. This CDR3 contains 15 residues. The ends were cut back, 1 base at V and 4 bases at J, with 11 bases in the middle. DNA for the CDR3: TGTGCCAGCAGTGAAGGGTTCACGGCTTACAATGAGCAGTTCTTC. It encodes CASSEGFTAYNEQFF.

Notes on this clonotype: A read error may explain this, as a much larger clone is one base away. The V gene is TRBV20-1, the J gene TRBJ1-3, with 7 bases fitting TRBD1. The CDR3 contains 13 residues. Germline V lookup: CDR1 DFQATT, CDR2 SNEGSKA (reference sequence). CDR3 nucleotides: TGCAGTGCTCACAGGGGTGATGGAAACGCCATATATTTT. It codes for CSAHRGDGNAIYF.

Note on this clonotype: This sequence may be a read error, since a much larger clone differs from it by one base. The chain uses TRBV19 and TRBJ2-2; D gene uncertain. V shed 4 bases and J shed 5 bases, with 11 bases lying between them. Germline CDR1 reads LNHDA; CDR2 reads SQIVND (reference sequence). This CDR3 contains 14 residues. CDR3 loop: CASSTGPETGELFF. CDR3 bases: TGTGCCAGTAGTACTGGGCCGGAGACCGGGGAGCTGTTTTTT.

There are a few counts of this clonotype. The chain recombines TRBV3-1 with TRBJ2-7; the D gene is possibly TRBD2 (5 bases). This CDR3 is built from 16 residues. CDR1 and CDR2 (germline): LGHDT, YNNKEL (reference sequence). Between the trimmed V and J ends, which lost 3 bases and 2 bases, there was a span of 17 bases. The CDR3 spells CASSHGPQDSTYEQYF. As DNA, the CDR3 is TGTGCCAGCAGCCATGGTCCCCAGGACTCAACCTACGAGCAGTACTTC.

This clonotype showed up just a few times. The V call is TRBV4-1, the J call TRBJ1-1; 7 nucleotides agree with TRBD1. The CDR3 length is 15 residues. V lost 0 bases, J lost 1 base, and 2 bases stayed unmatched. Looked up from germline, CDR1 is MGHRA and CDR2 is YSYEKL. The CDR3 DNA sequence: TGCGCCAGCAGCCAAGAGGACAGGCCGAACACTGAAGCTTTCTTT. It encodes CASSQEDRPNTEAFF.

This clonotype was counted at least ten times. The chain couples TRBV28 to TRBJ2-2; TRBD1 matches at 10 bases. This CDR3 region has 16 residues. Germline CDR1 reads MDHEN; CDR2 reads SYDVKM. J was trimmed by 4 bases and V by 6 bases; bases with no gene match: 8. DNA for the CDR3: TGTGCCAGCAGATCGGGACAGGGGTATTTCACCGGGGAGCTGTTTTTT. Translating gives CASRSGQGYFTGELFF.